The clone carrying this T cell receptor (beta chain) was detected a few times. The antigen remains undetermined. Gene names are the mouse ones. The CDR3 end lies 4 residues beyond the end of the read and is filled in from the germline J gene. Combined cutaneous lymph node cells underwent sorting by CD4, CD8alpha, NKG2D, NKG2ACE and additional markers. The data were obtained in a study of CD8+ T cells in alopecia areata. Study conclusions and caveats: Alopecia totalis/universalis scalp especially showed more expanded CD8+ clones than normal scalp.

As the sequencing template, cDNA was produced by extracting RNA and reverse transcribing it. Clones were sequenced by immunoSEQ multiplex PCR, and TCRdb holds only the in-frame ones, with some missing. The repertoire yields approximately 280,000 clones, none seen only once; the top ten contain 1.2%. The CDR3 totals 14 residues. The trim removed 3 bases at V and 2 bases at J, leaving 3 bases unmatched. Germline loops: CDR1 NNHNN, CDR2 SYGAGS (reference sequence). The sample consisted of CD4+ T cells sorted from a lymph node. The TCR originated in a C3H/HeJ mouse with alopecia areata. Strain haplotype (MHC): H2-k. This chain joins TRBV13-2 and TRBJ1-2; 8 nucleotides match TRBD1. Partial CDR3 DNA: TGTGCCAGCGGTGGCTGGACAGGGAACTCC. Its translation: CASGGWTGNS. The entire CDR3 is CASGGWTGNSDYTF.